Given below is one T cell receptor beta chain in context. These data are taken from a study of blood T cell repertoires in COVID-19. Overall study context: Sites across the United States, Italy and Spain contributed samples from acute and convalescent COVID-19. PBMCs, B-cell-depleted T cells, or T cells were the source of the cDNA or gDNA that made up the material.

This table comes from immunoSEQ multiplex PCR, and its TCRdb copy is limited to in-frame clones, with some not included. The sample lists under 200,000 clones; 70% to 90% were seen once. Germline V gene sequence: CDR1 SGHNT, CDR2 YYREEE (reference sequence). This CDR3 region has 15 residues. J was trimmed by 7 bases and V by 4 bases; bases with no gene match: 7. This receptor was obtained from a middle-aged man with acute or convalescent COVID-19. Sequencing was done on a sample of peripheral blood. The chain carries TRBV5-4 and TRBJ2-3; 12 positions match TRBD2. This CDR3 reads CASSASSGGEYTQYF. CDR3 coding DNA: TGTGCCAGCAGCGCATCTAGCGGGGGGGAGTATACGCAGTATTTT.